Listed here are 19 T cell receptor beta chains from one sample, sequenced in a study of T cell responses to AZD1222 COVID-19 vaccine (dated by TCRdb to the early 2020s). The intended sense of this specimen's time point label: about 28 days (+/-7) after the second vaccine dose. The method was the immunoSEQ multiplex PCR assay. What TCRdb holds here is the immuneACCESS table cut down to in-frame rearrangements. Part of the clones is not present; checked against another copy, under half of the missing clones reflect an unresolved V gene, and the others are unexplained. The sample table records 140,000 to 150,000 clones; 80% to 95% of these occur just once. The ten largest clones add up to approximately 4.3% of the sample. The sequenced sample was peripheral blood, obtained 28 days after the second AZD1222 dose. Receptors originate from an adult who received the AZD1222 COVID-19 vaccine.

In this sample, this clone turned up once. V usage is TRBV7-2 and J usage is TRBJ2-5; D is possibly TRBD1 (6 bases). V was clipped by 3 bases and J by 4 bases, with 15 bases between them. Germline CDR1 and CDR2: SGHTA and FQGNSA. CDR3 length: 15 amino acids. CDR3 sequence: CASSFQGQGLETQYF. Here the CDR3 DNA reads TGTGCCAGCAGCTTCCAGGGGCAGGGATTAGAGACCCAGTACTTC. Supplemented by reference TRBV7-2 and TRBJ2-5, the full variable domain reads GAGVSQSPSNKVTEKGKDVELRCDPISGHTALYWYRQSLGQGLEFLIYFQGNSAPDKSGLPSDRFSAERTGGSVSTLTIQRTQQEDSAVYLCASSFQGQGLETQYFGPGTRLLVL.

The V call is TRBV3-1 (or the pseudogene TRBV3-2), the J call TRBJ1-1, with D possibly TRBD1 on 6 matching bases. V lost 3 bases and J lost 1, with 12 bases in between. This CDR3 contains 15 residues. Germline CDR1 is LGHDT and CDR2 is YNNKEL (reference sequence). In nucleotides, the CDR3 is TGTGCCAGCAGCCAGACGGGGGGCCCGAACACTGAAGCTTTCTTT. Translated, it gives CASSQTGGPNTEAFF.

V and J are TRBV19 and TRBJ1-1, with D perhaps matching TRBD1 (6 bases). V lost 9 bases to trimming and J lost 0 bases, with 26 bases between them. Germline loops: CDR1 LNHDA, CDR2 SQIVND (reference sequence). The CDR3 loop spans 18 amino acids. The CDR3 is CASRPTPGHPKMNTEAFF. Here the CDR3 DNA reads TGTGCCAGCCGGCCTACCCCGGGACACCCAAAGATGAACACTGAAGCTTTCTTT.

The chain carries TRBV29-1 and TRBJ1-2; D unclear. Germline CDR1 is SQVTM and CDR2 is ANQGSEA. Trimming took 0 bases from V and 6 from J, leaving 11 bases between them. This CDR3 spans 13 amino acids. CDR3 sequence reads: CSVEDESLDGYTF. CDR3 nucleotides: TGCAGCGTTGAAGACGAGTCGTTGGATGGCTACACCTTC.

The chain joins TRBV5-4 to TRBJ1-3; D gene unclear. Germline lookup yields CDR1 SGHNT and CDR2 YYREEE (reference sequence). Trimming took 4 bases from V and 2 from J, leaving 16 bases between them. The CDR3 is 16 amino acids. CDR3: CASSPGGPSPGNTIYF. DNA for the CDR3: TGTGCCAGCAGCCCGGGAGGACCGTCGCCTGGAAACACCATATATTTT.

This chain links TRBV19 with TRBJ2-5; 7 nucleotides line up with TRBD2. The trim removed 5 bases at V and 4 bases at J, leaving 4 bases unmatched. The CDR3 has 13 residues. The V gene's germline CDR1 is LNHDA and CDR2 SQIVND (reference sequence). DNA of the CDR3: TGTGCCAGTAGTTCGCGACTAGCAGAGACCCAGTACTTC. Its protein is CASSSRLAETQYF.

The chain recombines TRBV5-1 with TRBJ2-3; TRBD2 aligns across 13 bases. Germline V gene sequence: CDR1 SGHRS, CDR2 YFSETQ. With 4 bases clipped from V and 2 bases from J, the junction kept 4 bases outside the gene matches. This CDR3 is built from 16 residues. CDR3: CASSEGTSGATDTQYF. CDR3 sequence (DNA): TGCGCCAGCAGCGAGGGGACTAGCGGGGCCACAGATACGCAGTATTTT.

CDR3: CASSPTVEGDRGYTF. The CDR3, as DNA: TGTGCCAGCAGCCCTACGGTAGAGGGGGATAGAGGCTACACCTTC. The chain uses TRBV7-9 and TRBJ1-2; TRBD1 might be the D (6 bases). The CDR3 covers 15 residues. V lost 5 bases and J lost 8, with 21 bases in between. Per germline, CDR1 SEHNR and CDR2 FQNEAQ (reference sequence).

The chain is built from TRBV28 and TRBJ2-5; D might be TRBD1 (5 bases). The germline V and J ends were trimmed by 2 bases and 4 bases, with 5 bases remaining between them. Germline assignment: CDR1 MDHEN and CDR2 SYDVKM. CDR3 size: 12 residues. The CDR3 region is CASSLRGETQYF. CDR3 nucleotides: TGTGCCAGCAGTTTAAGGGGAGAGACCCAGTACTTC.

This chain joins TRBV28 and TRBJ2-1, with 11 bases identical to TRBD2. This CDR3 is built from 14 residues. The V gene end was trimmed by 5 bases and the J gene end by 10 bases; junction bases not matched to a gene: 7. The germline gives CDR1 MDHEN, CDR2 SYDVKM. This CDR3 is CASSPGTSGGEQFF. CDR3 bases: TGTGCCAGCAGTCCCGGGACTAGCGGAGGAGAGCAGTTCTTC.

V is TRBV19 and J is TRBJ2-3; D perhaps matches TRBD2 (6 bases). V gave up 3 bases and J gave up 2 bases, with 15 bases separating them. This CDR3 has 16 amino acids. The germline V gene encodes CDR1 LNHDA and CDR2 SQIVND (reference sequence). The CDR3 loop reads CASSMHLGGSTDTQYF. As DNA, the CDR3 is TGTGCCAGTAGTATGCACCTTGGGGGGTCCACAGATACGCAGTATTTT.

This clone appeared once. V is TRBV13 and J is TRBJ1-4, with D hard to call. The CDR3 is made up of 12 amino acids. In germline, CDR1 is PRHDT, CDR2 FYEKMQ (reference sequence). Trimming cost V 8 bases and J 5 bases, with 9 bases left between them. CDR3 sequence reads: CASRAGNEKLFF. In nucleotides, the CDR3 is TGTGCCAGCCGGGCAGGAAATGAAAAACTGTTTTTT. Complete variable domain (other parts from reference TRBV13 and TRBJ1-4): AAGVIQSPRHLIKEKRETATLKCYPIPRHDTVYWYQQGPGQDPQFLISFYEKMQSDKGSIPDRFSAQQFSDYHSELNMSSLELGDSALYFCASRAGNEKLFFGSGTQLSVL.

This sequence joins TRBV13 and TRBJ2-5; 9 positions match TRBD2. Trimming at V came to 6 bases and at J to 0 bases, leaving 8 bases not matched to a gene. CDR3 length equals 16 residues. CDR1 is PRHDT, CDR2 FYEKMQ, per germline (reference sequence). CDR3 in amino acids: CASSTTLAGYQETQYF. For the CDR3, the DNA is TGTGCCAGCAGTACCACTCTAGCGGGATACCAAGAGACCCAGTACTTC.

V is TRBV4-3 and J is TRBJ2-1; no definite D call. Germline CDR1 is LGHNA and CDR2 is YSLEER. The CDR3 length is 13 residues. V was trimmed by 0 bases and J by 9 bases, leaving 9 bases between them. The CDR3 region is CASSQDRSPEQFF. The CDR3 nucleotides are TGCGCCAGCAGCCAAGATCGGTCCCCTGAGCAGTTCTTC.

This chain links TRBV3-1 (or the pseudogene TRBV3-2) with TRBJ2-7; possible D gene TRBD1, 6 bases. Germline CDR1 is LGHDT and CDR2 is YNNKEL (reference sequence). Deletions cut 4 bases from V and 3 bases from J, with 25 bases between. The CDR3 sequence is 18 residues long. In DNA form, the CDR3 reads TGTGCCAGCAGCCCACCATTAAAACCCGGGACAACATTCTACGAGCAGTACTTC. As protein: CASSPPLKPGTTFYEQYF.

This chain uses TRBV7-2 with TRBJ2-7; D not resolved. V was cut by 6 bases and J by 4 bases, with 22 bases left in between. Germline V gene lookup returns CDR1 SGHTA and CDR2 FQGNSA. CDR3 length equals 16 residues. The CDR3, as DNA: TGTGCCAGCAGATCAGGTGTCGGTACGCCGCCGTACGAGCAGTACTTC. Its protein is CASRSGVGTPPYEQYF.

This clone was observed once. The gene calls are TRBV19 and TRBJ1-5; no definite D call. CDR1 LNHDA and CDR2 SQIVND come from the germline V gene (reference sequence). The CDR3 totals 15 residues. With 1 base removed from V and 7 bases from J, the gap between germline ends came to 14 bases. CDR3 loop: CASSIGERSGQPQHF. DNA for the CDR3: TGTGCCAGTAGTATAGGCGAGCGGAGTGGCCAGCCCCAGCATTTT. The whole variable domain, filled in from reference TRBV19 and TRBJ1-5, reads DGGITQSPKYLFRKEGQNVTLSCEQNLNHDAMYWYRQDPGQGLRLIYYSQIVNDFQKGDIAEGYSVSREKKESFPLTVTSAQKNPTAFYLCASSIGERSGQPQHFGDGTRLSIL.

The chain has TRBV6-5 and TRBJ2-1; TRBD1 might be the D (5 bases). The CDR3 totals 11 residues. V was pared by 8 bases and J by 5 bases, with 7 bases between. CDR1 and CDR2 from the germline V gene are MNHEY and SVGAGI. The CDR3 bases are TGTGCCAGCCAGGGCCACAATGAGCAGTTCTTC. Translating gives CASQGHNEQFF.

In this sample, this clone turned up once. The chain combines TRBV3-1 (or the pseudogene TRBV3-2) with TRBJ2-1; D is possibly TRBD2 (5 bases). This CDR3 spans 17 amino acids. Trimming shortened V by 0 bases and J by 0 bases, and 12 bases separated the two germline ends. Germline CDR1 is LGHDT and CDR2 is YNNKEL (reference sequence). The CDR3 here is CASSQEVAMSSYNEQFF. In DNA, the CDR3 is TGTGCCAGCAGCCAAGAGGTAGCGATGAGCTCCTACAATGAGCAGTTCTTC.